This T cell receptor beta chain is from a study of cytomegalovirus exposure and HLA in healthy donors. Whole-study findings and limits: Earlier results showed most TCR beta V segments being productive about 87% or about 30% of the time. Most of the CMV-associated TCR beta chains (in a later analysis) appeared to be HLA-restricted. Based on reports, TCR beta sequences accurately predicted HLA-A and HLA-B alleles for most subjects. The study flagged approximately 180 TCR beta chains as cytomegalovirus-associated.

Germline CDR1 reads ENHRY; CDR2 reads SYGVKD. The CDR3 consists of 15 residues. Trimming at V came to 4 bases and at J to 3 bases, leaving 7 bases not matched to a gene. The PCR was carried out with 60 Vbeta primers and 13 Jbeta primers. Clones were read by immunoSEQ multiplex PCR, and TCRdb kept only the in-frame ones, dropping some. This repertoire shows some 65,000 clones, 78% found once; its top ten account for around 3%. This clone turned up a few times. Its antigen is unidentified. This TCR derives from a girl between 10 and 17 years old in good health and CMV-seropositive. Specimen: PBMCs. The V and J genes are TRBV10-3 and TRBJ2-7; TRBD1 matches 9 bases. The CDR3 reads CAISVPGQGLYEQYF. CDR3 DNA: TGTGCCATCAGTGTACCGGGACAGGGACTCTACGAGCAGTACTTC.